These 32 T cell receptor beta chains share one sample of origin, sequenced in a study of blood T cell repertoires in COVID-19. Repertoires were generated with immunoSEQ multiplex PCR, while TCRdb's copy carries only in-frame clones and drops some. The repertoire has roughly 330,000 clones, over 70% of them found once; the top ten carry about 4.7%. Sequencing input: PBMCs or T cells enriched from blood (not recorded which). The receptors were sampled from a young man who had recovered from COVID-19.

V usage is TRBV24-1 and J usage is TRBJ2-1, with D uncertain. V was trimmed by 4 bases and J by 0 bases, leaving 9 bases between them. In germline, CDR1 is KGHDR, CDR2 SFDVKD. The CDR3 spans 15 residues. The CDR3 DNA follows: TGTGCCACCAGTGAACACATCGTCTCCTACAATGAGCAGTTCTTC. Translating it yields CATSEHIVSYNEQFF.

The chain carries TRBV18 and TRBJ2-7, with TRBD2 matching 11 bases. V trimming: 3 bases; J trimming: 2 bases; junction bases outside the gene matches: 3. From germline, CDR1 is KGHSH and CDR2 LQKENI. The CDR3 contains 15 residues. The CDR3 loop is CASSPGTSGPYEQYF. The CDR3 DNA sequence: TGTGCCAGCTCACCTGGGACTAGCGGTCCCTACGAGCAGTACTTC.

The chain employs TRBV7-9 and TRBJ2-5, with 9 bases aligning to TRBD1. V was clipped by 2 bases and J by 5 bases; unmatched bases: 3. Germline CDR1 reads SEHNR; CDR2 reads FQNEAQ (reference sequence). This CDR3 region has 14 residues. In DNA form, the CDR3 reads TGTGCCAGCAGCTTAACAGGGGGCGGGGAGACCCAGTACTTC. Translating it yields CASSLTGGGETQYF.

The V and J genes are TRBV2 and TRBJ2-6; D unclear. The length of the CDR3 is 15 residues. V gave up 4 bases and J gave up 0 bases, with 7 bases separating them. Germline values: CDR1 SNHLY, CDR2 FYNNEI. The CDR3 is CASSVSRSGANVLTF. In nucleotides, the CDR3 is TGTGCCAGCAGTGTCTCCCGCTCTGGGGCCAACGTCCTGACTTTC.

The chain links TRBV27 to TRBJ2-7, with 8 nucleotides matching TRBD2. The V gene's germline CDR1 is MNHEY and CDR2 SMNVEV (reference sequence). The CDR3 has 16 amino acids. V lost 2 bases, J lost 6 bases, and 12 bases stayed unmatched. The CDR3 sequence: CASSLGRGLDLAEQYF. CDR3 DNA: TGTGCCAGCAGTTTAGGGAGGGGACTAGATTTAGCCGAGCAGTACTTC.

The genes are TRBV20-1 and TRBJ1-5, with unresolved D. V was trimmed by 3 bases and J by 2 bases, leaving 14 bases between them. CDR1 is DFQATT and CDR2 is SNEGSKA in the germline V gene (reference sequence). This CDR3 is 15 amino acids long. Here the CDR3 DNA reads TGCAGTGCTAGTAGCGGGTTCCTTGGCAATCAGCCCCAGCATTTT. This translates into CSASSGFLGNQPQHF.

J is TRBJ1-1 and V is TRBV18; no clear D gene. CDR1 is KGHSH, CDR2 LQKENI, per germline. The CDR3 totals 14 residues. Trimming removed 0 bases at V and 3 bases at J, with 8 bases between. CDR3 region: CASSPPSIYTEAFF. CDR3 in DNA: TGTGCCAGCTCACCACCGTCCATTTACACTGAAGCTTTCTTT.

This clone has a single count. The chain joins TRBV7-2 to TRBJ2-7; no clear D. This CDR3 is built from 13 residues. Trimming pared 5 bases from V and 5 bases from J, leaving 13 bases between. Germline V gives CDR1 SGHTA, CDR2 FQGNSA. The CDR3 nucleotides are TGTGCCAGCAGCCTGAGGCCGACCCACGAGCAGTACTTC. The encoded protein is CASSLRPTHEQYF. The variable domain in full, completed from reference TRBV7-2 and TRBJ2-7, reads GAGVSQSPSNKVTEKGKDVELRCDPISGHTALYWYRQSLGQGLEFLIYFQGNSAPDKSGLPSDRFSAERTGGSVSTLTIQRTQQEDSAVYLCASSLRPTHEQYFGPGTRLTVT.

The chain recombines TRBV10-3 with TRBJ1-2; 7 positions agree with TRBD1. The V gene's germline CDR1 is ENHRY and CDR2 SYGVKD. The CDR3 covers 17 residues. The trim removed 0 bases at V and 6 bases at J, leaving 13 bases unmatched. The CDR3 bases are TGTGCCATCAGTGAGTCGAATAATAGACAGGGAATTAATGGCTACACCTTC. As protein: CAISESNNRQGINGYTF.

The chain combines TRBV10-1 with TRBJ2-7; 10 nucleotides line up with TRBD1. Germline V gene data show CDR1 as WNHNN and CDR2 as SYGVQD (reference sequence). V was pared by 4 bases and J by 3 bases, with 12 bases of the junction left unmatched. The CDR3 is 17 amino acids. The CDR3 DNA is TGCGCCAGCAGTGCAACTGCCGGGACAGGGGACAGCTACGAGCAGTACTTC. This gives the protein CASSATAGTGDSYEQYF.

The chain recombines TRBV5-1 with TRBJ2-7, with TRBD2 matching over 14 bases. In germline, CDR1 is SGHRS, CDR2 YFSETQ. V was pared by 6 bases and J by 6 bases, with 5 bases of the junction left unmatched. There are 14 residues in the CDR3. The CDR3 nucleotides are TGCGCCAGCACCGAGACTAGCGGGGGGGTCGAGCAGTACTTC. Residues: CASTETSGGVEQYF.

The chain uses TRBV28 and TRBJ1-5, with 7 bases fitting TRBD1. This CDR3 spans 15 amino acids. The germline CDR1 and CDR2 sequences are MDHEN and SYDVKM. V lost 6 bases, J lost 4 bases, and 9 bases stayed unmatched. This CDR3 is CASRTPGQKNQPQHF. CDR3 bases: TGTGCCAGCAGAACCCCGGGACAGAAGAATCAGCCCCAGCATTTT. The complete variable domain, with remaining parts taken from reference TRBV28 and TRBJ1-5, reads DVKVTQSSRYLVKRTGEKVFLECVQDMDHENMFWYRQDPGLGLRLIYFSYDVKMKEKGDIPEGYSVSREKKERFSLILESASTNQTSMYLCASRTPGQKNQPQHFGDGTRLSIL.

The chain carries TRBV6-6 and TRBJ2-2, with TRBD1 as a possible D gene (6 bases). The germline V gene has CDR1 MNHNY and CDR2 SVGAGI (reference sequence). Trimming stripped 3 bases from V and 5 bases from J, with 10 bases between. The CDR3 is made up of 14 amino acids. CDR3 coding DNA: TGTGCCAGCAGTTATACAGGGCCAACCGGGGAGCTGTTTTTT. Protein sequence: CASSYTGPTGELFF.

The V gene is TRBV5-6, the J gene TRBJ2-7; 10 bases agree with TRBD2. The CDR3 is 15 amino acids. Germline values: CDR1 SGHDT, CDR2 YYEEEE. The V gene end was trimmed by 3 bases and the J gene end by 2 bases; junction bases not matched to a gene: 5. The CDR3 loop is CASSWALAGAYEQYF. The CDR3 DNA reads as TGTGCCAGCAGCTGGGCCCTAGCGGGGGCCTACGAGCAGTACTTC.

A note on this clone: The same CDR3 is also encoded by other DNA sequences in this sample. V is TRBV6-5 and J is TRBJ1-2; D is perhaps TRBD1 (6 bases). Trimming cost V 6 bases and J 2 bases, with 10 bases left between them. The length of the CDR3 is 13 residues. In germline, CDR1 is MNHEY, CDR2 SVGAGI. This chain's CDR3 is CASSQTGNYGYTF. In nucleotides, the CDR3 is TGTGCCAGCAGCCAAACAGGGAACTATGGCTACACCTTC.

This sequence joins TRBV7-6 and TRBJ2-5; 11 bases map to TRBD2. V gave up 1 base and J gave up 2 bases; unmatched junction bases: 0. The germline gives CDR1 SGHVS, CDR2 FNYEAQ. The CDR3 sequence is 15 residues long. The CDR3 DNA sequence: TGTGCCAGCAGCTTAGGACTAGCGGGACAAGAGACCCAGTACTTC. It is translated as CASSLGLAGQETQYF.

CDR3 in amino acids: CAISDRLAFGTGELFF. In DNA form, the CDR3 reads TGTGCCATCAGTGATCGACTAGCTTTCGGCACCGGGGAGCTGTTTTTT. This sequence joins TRBV10-3 and TRBJ2-2, with 7 positions matching TRBD2. This CDR3 comprises 16 residues. Germline CDR1 and CDR2: ENHRY and SYGVKD. With V trimmed by 3 bases and J by 4 bases, 8 bases remained unmatched.

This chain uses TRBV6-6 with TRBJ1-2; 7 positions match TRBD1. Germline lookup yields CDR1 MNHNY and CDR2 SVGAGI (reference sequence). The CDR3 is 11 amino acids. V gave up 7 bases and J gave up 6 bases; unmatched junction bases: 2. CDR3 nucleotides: TGTGCCAGCAAGGGACAGCATGGCTACACCTTC. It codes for CASKGQHGYTF.

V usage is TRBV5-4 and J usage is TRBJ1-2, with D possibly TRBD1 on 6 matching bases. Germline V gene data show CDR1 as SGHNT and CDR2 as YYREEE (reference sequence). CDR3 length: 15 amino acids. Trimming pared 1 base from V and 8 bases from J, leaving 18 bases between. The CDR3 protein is CASSLKGQGWSGYTF. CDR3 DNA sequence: TGTGCCAGCAGCTTGAAGGGGCAGGGGTGGAGCGGCTACACCTTC.

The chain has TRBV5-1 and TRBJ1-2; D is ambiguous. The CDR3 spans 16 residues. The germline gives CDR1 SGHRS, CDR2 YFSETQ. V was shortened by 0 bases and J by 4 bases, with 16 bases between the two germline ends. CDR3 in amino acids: CASSLVPVGLTYGYTF. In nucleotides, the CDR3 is TGCGCCAGCAGCTTGGTCCCGGTGGGCCTGACCTATGGCTACACCTTC. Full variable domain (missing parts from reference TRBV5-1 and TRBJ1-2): KAGVTQTPRYLIKTRGQQVTLSCSPISGHRSVSWYQQTPGQGLQFLFEYFSETQRNKGNFPGRFSGRQFSNSRSEMNVSTLELGDSALYLCASSLVPVGLTYGYTFGSGTRLTVV.

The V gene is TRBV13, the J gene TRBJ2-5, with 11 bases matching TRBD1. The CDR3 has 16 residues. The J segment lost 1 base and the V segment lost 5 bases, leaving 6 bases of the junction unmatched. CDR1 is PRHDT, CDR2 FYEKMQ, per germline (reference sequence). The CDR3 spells CASSQAGQGGQETQYF. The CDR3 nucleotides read TGTGCCAGCAGCCAAGCGGGACAGGGGGGCCAAGAGACCCAGTACTTC.

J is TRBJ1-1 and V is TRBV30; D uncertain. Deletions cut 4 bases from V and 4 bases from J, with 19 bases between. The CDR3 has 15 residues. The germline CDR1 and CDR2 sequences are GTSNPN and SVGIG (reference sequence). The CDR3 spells CAWTKYRRNGTEAFF. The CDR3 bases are TGTGCCTGGACGAAATACCGGAGGAACGGCACTGAAGCTTTCTTT.

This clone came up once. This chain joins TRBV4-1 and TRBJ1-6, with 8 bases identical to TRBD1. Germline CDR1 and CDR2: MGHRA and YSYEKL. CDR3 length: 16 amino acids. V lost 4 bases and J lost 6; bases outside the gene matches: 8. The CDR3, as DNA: TGCGCCAGCAGCCCCGGGACAGGCTACCTTAATTCACCCCTCCACTTT. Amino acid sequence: CASSPGTGYLNSPLHF.

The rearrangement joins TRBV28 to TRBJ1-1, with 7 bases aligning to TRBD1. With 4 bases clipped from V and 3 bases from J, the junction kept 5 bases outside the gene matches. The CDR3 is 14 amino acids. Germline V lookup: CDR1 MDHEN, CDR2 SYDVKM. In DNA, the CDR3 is TGTGCCAGCAGTTCGACAGGGCAGGACACTGAAGCTTTCTTT. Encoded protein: CASSSTGQDTEAFF.

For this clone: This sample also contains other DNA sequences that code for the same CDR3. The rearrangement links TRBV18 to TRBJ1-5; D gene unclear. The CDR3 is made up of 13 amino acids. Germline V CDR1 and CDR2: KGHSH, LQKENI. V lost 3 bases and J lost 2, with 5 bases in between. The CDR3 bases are TGTGCCAGCTCACCGTCCGGCAATCAGCCCCAGCATTTT. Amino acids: CASSPSGNQPQHF.

The CDR3 spells CASSSDRATSNQPQHF. CDR3 bases: TGTGCCAGCAGCTCGGACAGGGCCACTAGCAATCAGCCCCAGCATTTT. The chain recombines TRBV16 with TRBJ1-5; 8 nucleotides align to TRBD1. This CDR3 comprises 16 residues. Per germline, CDR1 KGHSY and CDR2 FQNENV. With V trimmed by 5 bases and J by 0 bases, 6 bases remained unmatched.

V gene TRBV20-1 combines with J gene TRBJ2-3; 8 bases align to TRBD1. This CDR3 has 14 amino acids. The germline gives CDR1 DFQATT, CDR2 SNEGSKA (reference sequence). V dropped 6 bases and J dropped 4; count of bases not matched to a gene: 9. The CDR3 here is CSASDRGVSDTQYF. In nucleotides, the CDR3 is TGCAGTGCAAGTGACAGGGGTGTATCAGATACGCAGTATTTT.

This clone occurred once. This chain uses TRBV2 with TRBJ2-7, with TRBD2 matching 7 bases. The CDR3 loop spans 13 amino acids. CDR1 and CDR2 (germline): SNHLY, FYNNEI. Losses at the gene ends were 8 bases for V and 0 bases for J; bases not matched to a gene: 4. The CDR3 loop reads CASGLADSYEQYF. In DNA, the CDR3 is TGTGCCAGCGGGCTAGCGGACTCCTACGAGCAGTACTTC.

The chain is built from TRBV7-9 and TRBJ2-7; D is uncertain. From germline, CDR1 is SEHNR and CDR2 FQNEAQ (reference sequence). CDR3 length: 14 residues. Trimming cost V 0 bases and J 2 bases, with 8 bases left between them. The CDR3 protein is CASSLAGRPYEQYF. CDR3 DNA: TGTGCCAGCAGCTTAGCGGGCCGTCCCTACGAGCAGTACTTC. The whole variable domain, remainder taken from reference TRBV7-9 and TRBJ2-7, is DTGVSQNPRHKITKRGQNVTFRCDPISEHNRLYWYRQTLGQGPEFLTYFQNEAQLEKSRLLSDRFSAERPKGSFSTLEIQRTEQGDSAMYLCASSLAGRPYEQYFGPGTRLTVT.

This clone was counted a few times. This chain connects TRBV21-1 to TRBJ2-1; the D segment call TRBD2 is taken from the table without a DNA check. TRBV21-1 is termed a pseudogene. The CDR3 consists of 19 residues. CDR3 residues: CASSLKNPEGWGLGDEQFF. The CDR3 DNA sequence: TGTGCCAGCAGCCTTAAAAACCCGGAGGGATGGGGTCTTGGGGATGAGCAGTTCTTC.

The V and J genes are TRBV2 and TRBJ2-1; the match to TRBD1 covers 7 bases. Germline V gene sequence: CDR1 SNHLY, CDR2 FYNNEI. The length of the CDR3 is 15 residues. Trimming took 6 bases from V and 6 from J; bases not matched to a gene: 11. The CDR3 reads CASSYLKGARNEQFF. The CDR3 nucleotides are TGTGCCAGCAGCTACCTTAAGGGGGCCCGCAATGAGCAGTTCTTC.

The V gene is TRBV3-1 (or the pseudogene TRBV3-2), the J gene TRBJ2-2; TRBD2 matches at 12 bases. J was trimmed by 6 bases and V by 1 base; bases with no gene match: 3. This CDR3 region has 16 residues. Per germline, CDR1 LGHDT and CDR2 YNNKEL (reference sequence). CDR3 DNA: TGTGCCAGCAGCCAAGGGGGACTAGCGGGCGCCGGGGAGCTGTTTTTT. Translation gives CASSQGGLAGAGELFF.